This T cell receptor (beta chain) is drawn from a study of human T cells and chemical hapten exposure. Overall study results and limits: As the donors had alopecia, their immune response may differ from healthy people's. Counts of TCRs expanded at PT1 correlated positively with patch test score.

Time point described: pre-sensitization, week 0. The sample's treatment: therapeutic diphenylcyclopropenone sensitization with weekly scalp DPC. For the library, individual cDNA molecules each received unique molecular identifiers. In the study's own analysis: Sample TCR totals centred on a median of around 100,000, ranging roughly 20,000 to 700,000. TCRdb reprocessed the RACE reads via MiXCR and lists one record per CDR3 protein. In this record, the V and J calls reflect TCRdb's handling and not the investigators' own analysis. In the table there are about 180,000 distinct CDR3 sequences, nearly 30% of which are singletons. CDR1 and CDR2 from the germline V gene are SGHRS and YFSETQ. V gave up 6 bases and J gave up 0 bases, with 12 bases separating them. This CDR3 contains 14 residues. About this clonotype itself: Antigen unknown.

V is TRBV5-1 and J is TRBJ1-1; weak D call: TRBD1 (5 bases). The receptor comes from a woman aged 30 to 39 with alopecia areata. Some clones in this sample may be carry-over from other donors' samples. The material was whole blood, obtained in connection with sensitization to the hapten diphenylcyclopropenone (DPC). The CDR3 here is CASKGQFMNTEAFF. The DNA of the CDR3 is TGCGCCAGCAAGGGGCAGTTCATGAACACTGAAGCTTTCTTT.